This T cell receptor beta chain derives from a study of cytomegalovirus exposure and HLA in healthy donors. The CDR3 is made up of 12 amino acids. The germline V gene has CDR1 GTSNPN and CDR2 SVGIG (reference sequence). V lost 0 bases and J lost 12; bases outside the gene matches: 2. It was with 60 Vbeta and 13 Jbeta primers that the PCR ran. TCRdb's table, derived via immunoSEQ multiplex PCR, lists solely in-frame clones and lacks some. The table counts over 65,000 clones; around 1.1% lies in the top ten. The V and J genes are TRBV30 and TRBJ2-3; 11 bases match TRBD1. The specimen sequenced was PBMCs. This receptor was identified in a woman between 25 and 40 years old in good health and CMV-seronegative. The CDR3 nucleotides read TGTGCCTGGAGTGTGGGGACAGGGGGTCAGTATTTT. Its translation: CAWSVGTGGQYF.